These 32 T cell receptor beta chains were sequenced from one sample in a study of blood T cell repertoires in COVID-19. Clones were sequenced by immunoSEQ multiplex PCR, and TCRdb holds only the in-frame ones, with some missing. The sample consists of roughly 360,000 clones, around 87% of them appearing once. Material for sequencing was PBMCs or T cells enriched from blood (not recorded which). Receptor source: a man aged 25 to 40 who had recovered from COVID-19.

The rearrangement links TRBV12-5 to TRBJ1-3, with a weak D call TRBD1 (6 bases). The V gene lost 5 bases and the J gene lost 4 bases, with 12 bases spanning the gap. The CDR3 has 14 amino acids. Germline lookup yields CDR1 LGHNT and CDR2 FRNRAP. CDR3 bases: TGTGCTAGTGGTATTGGACAGTCCGGAAACACCATATATTTT. Encoded protein: CASGIGQSGNTIYF.

This clone was picked up a small number of times. The chain combines TRBV4-3 with TRBJ1-1, with D possibly TRBD1 on 5 matching bases. V was trimmed by 0 bases and J by 1 base, leaving 12 bases between them. Germline CDR1 LGHNA, CDR2 YSLEER. The CDR3 runs 16 residues. The CDR3 is CASSQDVTATNTEAFF. CDR3 DNA: TGCGCCAGCAGCCAAGATGTGACAGCCACGAACACTGAAGCTTTCTTT.

V and J are TRBV2 and TRBJ2-7; possibly TRBD1 for D (5 bases). Germline values: CDR1 SNHLY, CDR2 FYNNEI. The length of the CDR3 is 12 residues. V shed 5 bases and J shed 8 bases, with 13 bases lying between them. The CDR3 region has the DNA TGTGCCAGCAGTTTGGACAAGGGCAAGCAGTACTTC. This sequence encodes CASSLDKGKQYF.

This sequence joins TRBV30 and TRBJ1-3; D ambiguous. The V end was cut by 1 base, the J end by 6 bases, with 4 bases between. The CDR3 is 11 amino acids. Looked up from germline, CDR1 is GTSNPN and CDR2 is SVGIG (reference sequence). The DNA for the CDR3 is TGTGCCTGGAGTGGAGTAAACACCATATATTTT. The encoded protein is CAWSGVNTIYF.

This sequence joins TRBV7-8 and TRBJ2-3; 7 positions agree with TRBD2. The ends lost 4 bases at V and 11 bases at J; junction bases unmatched: 6. The CDR3 contains 12 residues. From germline, CDR1 is SGHVS and CDR2 FQNEAQ. The CDR3 bases are TGTGCCAGCAGCTCCGGGGGGTGGGGGCAGTATTTT. This encodes CASSSGGWGQYF.

There are a few counts of this clone. V usage is TRBV10-1 and J usage is TRBJ2-7, with a weak D call TRBD1 (5 bases). The V end lost 6 bases, the J end lost 4 bases, and 10 bases lay between the germline ends. CDR3 length equals 12 residues. The germline CDR1 and CDR2 sequences are WNHNN and SYGVQD (reference sequence). Here the CDR3 DNA reads TGCGCCAGCAGCTCCGACAGTTACGAGCAGTACTTC. Translation: CASSSDSYEQYF.

This clone was seen a single time. The chain recombines TRBV9 with TRBJ2-7; D not certain. The germline V and J ends were trimmed by 1 base and 5 bases, with 16 bases remaining between them. From germline, CDR1 is SGDLS and CDR2 YYNGEE. The CDR3 covers 15 residues. The CDR3, as DNA: TGTGCCAGCAGCGTAAATTATGGCCTTTCAAACGAGCAGTACTTC. Protein product: CASSVNYGLSNEQYF.

This sequence joins TRBV4-1 and TRBJ2-3; D is uncertain. The length of the CDR3 is 15 residues. Germline assignment: CDR1 MGHRA and CDR2 YSYEKL. With 2 bases removed from V and 2 bases from J, the gap between germline ends came to 11 bases. CDR3 sequence: CASSQRDAATDTQYF. Here the CDR3 DNA reads TGCGCCAGCAGCCAACGAGACGCGGCCACAGATACGCAGTATTTT.

The chain combines TRBV7-9 with TRBJ1-2; D remains ambiguous. Trimming stripped 6 bases from V and 10 bases from J, with 12 bases between. Per germline, CDR1 SEHNR and CDR2 FQNEAQ (reference sequence). The CDR3 consists of 11 residues. CDR3: CASSPWTAYTF. DNA for the CDR3: TGTGCCAGCAGTCCTTGGACTGCCTACACCTTC.

This clone was observed a handful of times. The chain employs TRBV18 and TRBJ1-2, with 7 bases fitting TRBD1. The CDR3 extends over 16 amino acids. V shed 6 bases and J 3 bases; nucleotides not matched to a gene: 13. Germline V gives CDR1 KGHSH, CDR2 LQKENI. CDR3 loop: CASSRLQGTADYGYTF. The CDR3 coding sequence is TGTGCCAGCTCCCGATTACAGGGGACTGCCGACTATGGCTACACCTTC. Looking up the rest from reference TRBV18 and TRBJ1-2 gives the full variable domain: NAGVMQNPRHLVRRRGQEARLRCSPMKGHSHVYWYRQLPEEGLKFMVYLQKENIIDESGMPKERFSAEFPKEGPSILRIQQVVRGDSAAYFCASSRLQGTADYGYTFGSGTRLTVV.

The CDR3 sequence: CAISWTSGETQYF. DNA for the CDR3: TGTGCCATCAGCTGGACTAGCGGGGAGACCCAGTACTTC. This chain uses TRBV10-3 with TRBJ2-5; 11 nucleotides match TRBD2. The V gene end was trimmed by 6 bases and the J gene end by 5 bases; junction bases not matched to a gene: 2. The CDR3 runs to 13 residues. CDR1 is ENHRY, CDR2 SYGVKD, per germline.

V is TRBV4-3 and J is TRBJ2-7; 10 nucleotides match TRBD1. Germline assignment: CDR1 LGHNA and CDR2 YSLEER. CDR3 size: 15 residues. J was trimmed by 4 bases and V by 4 bases; bases with no gene match: 7. The CDR3 here is CASSPRTGGPYEQYF. Here the CDR3 DNA reads TGCGCCAGCAGCCCCAGGACAGGGGGACCGTACGAGCAGTACTTC.

This clone was picked up one time. This chain uses TRBV15 with TRBJ1-2, with D hard to call. This CDR3 contains 16 residues. Germline assignment: CDR1 LNHNV and CDR2 YYDKDF (reference sequence). V was pared by 0 bases and J by 0 bases, with 11 bases between. The chain's CDR3 is CATSRDYGEPNYGYTF. DNA of the CDR3: TGTGCCACCAGCAGAGATTACGGGGAACCTAACTATGGCTACACCTTC.

The rearrangement links TRBV11-2 to TRBJ2-7, with a possible D match to TRBD2 (5 bases). The CDR3 contains 14 residues. CDR1 and CDR2 from the germline V gene are SGHAT and FQNNGV. V gave up 4 bases and J gave up 4 bases, with 14 bases separating them. The CDR3 protein is CASSSLRGAYEQYF. CDR3 DNA sequence: TGTGCCAGCAGCTCCCTACGGGGAGCGTACGAGCAGTACTTC.

The chain combines TRBV5-1 with TRBJ2-7; TRBD1 matches at 7 bases. The CDR3 totals 14 residues. Per germline, CDR1 SGHRS and CDR2 YFSETQ. The junction had 9 bases not matched to a gene; V was cut back by 3 bases and J by 6 bases. The CDR3 DNA sequence: TGCGCCAGCAGCTCCTCAGGGGGTCGAAGCGAGCAGTACTTC. It encodes CASSSSGGRSEQYF.

A single count supports this clone. The chain has TRBV4-3 and TRBJ1-3; the D gene is possibly TRBD1 (6 bases). The CDR3 covers 15 residues. Trimming pared 0 bases from V and 3 bases from J, leaving 9 bases between. CDR1 and CDR2 from the germline V gene are LGHNA and YSLEER. The CDR3 spells CASSQEGASGNTIYF. The CDR3 DNA sequence: TGCGCCAGCAGCCAAGAGGGGGCGAGTGGAAACACCATATATTTT.

The chain couples TRBV5-6 to TRBJ1-6; D remains ambiguous. V shed 2 bases and J shed 10 bases, with 7 bases lying between them. Germline CDR1 is SGHDT and CDR2 is YYEEEE. CDR3 length: 12 amino acids. In nucleotides, the CDR3 is TGTGCCAGCAGCTTCCCTATGTCACCCCTCCACTTT. Amino acids: CASSFPMSPLHF.

The chain couples TRBV5-1 to TRBJ1-4; D not certain. The CDR3 length is 12 residues. Per the germline V gene, CDR1 is SGHRS and CDR2 is YFSETQ. V shed 0 bases and J shed 8 bases, with 5 bases lying between them. In DNA form, the CDR3 reads TGCGCCAGCAGCTTGGTTCCGGAAAAACTGTTTTTT. As protein: CASSLVPEKLFF.

The chain combines TRBV6-4 with TRBJ2-3; 7 nucleotides align to TRBD1. The CDR3 is made up of 14 amino acids. The J segment lost 1 base and the V segment lost 6 bases, leaving 4 bases of the junction unmatched. Germline lookup yields CDR1 MRHNA and CDR2 SNTAGT. CDR3 nucleotides: TGTGCCAGCAGCCCGGGACAGCGCACAGATACGCAGTATTTT. Protein product: CASSPGQRTDTQYF.

J is TRBJ1-5 and V is TRBV6-5; the match to TRBD1 covers 10 bases. Germline values: CDR1 MNHEY, CDR2 SVGAGI. With V trimmed by 4 bases and J by 6 bases, 3 bases remained unmatched. There are 14 residues in the CDR3. The chain's CDR3 is CASSWGQGSQPQHF. In DNA, the CDR3 is TGTGCCAGCAGTTGGGGACAGGGGAGTCAGCCCCAGCATTTT.

This clone was picked up a small number of times. The chain carries TRBV30 and TRBJ1-5, with D perhaps TRBD1 (5 bases). The V gene lost 2 bases and the J gene lost 4 bases, with 18 bases spanning the gap. The germline CDR1 and CDR2 sequences are GTSNPN and SVGIG (reference sequence). There are 16 residues in the CDR3. This CDR3 is CAWSQGTGGPNQPQHF. In nucleotides, the CDR3 is TGTGCCTGGAGTCAAGGGACGGGGGGTCCTAATCAGCCCCAGCATTTT.

The chain carries TRBV5-1 and TRBJ2-5; the match to TRBD2 covers 7 bases. V trimming: 0 bases; J trimming: 4 bases; junction bases outside the gene matches: 3. Germline CDR1 and CDR2: SGHRS and YFSETQ. The CDR3 contains 14 residues. For the CDR3, the DNA is TGCGCCAGCAGCTTGGATTCTAGCGGAGAGACCCAGTACTTC. This codes for CASSLDSSGETQYF.

V gene TRBV9 combines with J gene TRBJ1-2, with D perhaps TRBD1 (5 bases). V lost 0 bases, J lost 4 bases, and 13 bases lay in between. Looked up from germline, CDR1 is SGDLS and CDR2 is YYNGEE. This CDR3 region has 15 residues. The CDR3 coding sequence is TGTGCCAGCAGCGTAGAAGGGGTGGGGCTCTATGGCTACACCTTC. It is translated as CASSVEGVGLYGYTF.

The chain combines TRBV7-2 with TRBJ1-5; a weak D match, TRBD1 (5 bases). The V end lost 5 bases, the J end lost 6 bases, and 11 bases lay between the germline ends. This CDR3 contains 13 residues. From germline, CDR1 is SGHTA and CDR2 FQGNSA. CDR3 nucleotide sequence: TGTGCCAGCAGCCAGGGAGCGGGTCAGCCCCAGCATTTT. This translates into CASSQGAGQPQHF.

The rearrangement links TRBV4-1 to TRBJ1-2, with D possibly TRBD1 on 5 matching bases. The CDR3 runs 18 residues. Between the trimmed V and J ends, which lost 0 bases and 0 bases, there was a span of 17 bases. In germline, CDR1 is MGHRA, CDR2 YSYEKL. CDR3 DNA: TGCGCCAGCAGCCAAGATTACCGTACAGGCCAAGCTAACTATGGCTACACCTTC. Translating gives CASSQDYRTGQANYGYTF.

V gene TRBV7-2 combines with J gene TRBJ2-3; 10 bases agree with TRBD2. The germline CDR1 and CDR2 sequences are SGHTA and FQGNSA. Trimming at V came to 10 bases and at J to 3 bases, leaving 7 bases not matched to a gene. This CDR3 is 14 amino acids long. The CDR3 nucleotides are TGTGCCACCCGACTAGCGGGCGGGACAGATACGCAGTATTTT. Translating it yields CATRLAGGTDTQYF. Filled out from reference TRBV7-2 and TRBJ2-3, the complete variable domain reads GAGVSQSPSNKVTEKGKDVELRCDPISGHTALYWYRQSLGQGLEFLIYFQGNSAPDKSGLPSDRFSAERTGGSVSTLTIQRTQQEDSAVYLCATRLAGGTDTQYFGPGTRLTVL.

The rearrangement links TRBV5-4 to TRBJ1-4; D perhaps matches TRBD1 (5 bases). The CDR3 is 13 amino acids. Trimming removed 5 bases at V and 8 bases at J, with 13 bases between. Germline V gene data show CDR1 as SGHNT and CDR2 as YYREEE (reference sequence). The CDR3 is CASRGKEGEKLFF. The CDR3 DNA follows: TGTGCCAGCAGGGGGAAGGAGGGGGAAAAACTGTTTTTT.

The chain joins TRBV5-1 to TRBJ2-7; 12 bases map to TRBD2. V shed 1 base, J shed 5 bases, and the junction held 4 bases outside the gene matches. Germline V gene data show CDR1 as SGHRS and CDR2 as YFSETQ. The CDR3 has 15 residues. The CDR3 reads CASSLTSGGFDEQYF. The CDR3 nucleotides read TGCGCCAGCAGCTTGACTAGCGGGGGGTTTGACGAGCAGTACTTC. The entire variable domain, with the rest obtained from reference TRBV5-1 and TRBJ2-7, is as follows: KAGVTQTPRYLIKTRGQQVTLSCSPISGHRSVSWYQQTPGQGLQFLFEYFSETQRNKGNFPGRFSGRQFSNSRSEMNVSTLELGDSALYLCASSLTSGGFDEQYFGPGTRLTVT.

The V and J genes are TRBV19 and TRBJ1-3; 7 nucleotides match TRBD1. Germline V gives CDR1 LNHDA, CDR2 SQIVND (reference sequence). Losses at the gene ends were 5 bases for V and 0 bases for J; bases not matched to a gene: 7. This CDR3 has 16 amino acids. CDR3 in amino acids: CASSFTGVSSGNTIYF. Written as DNA, the CDR3 is TGTGCCAGTAGTTTTACAGGGGTAAGCTCTGGAAACACCATATATTTT.

The chain uses TRBV6-2 or TRBV6-3 and TRBJ2-1; 7 bases match TRBD2. V was clipped by 1 base and J by 8 bases; unmatched bases: 8. The CDR3 has 15 amino acids. CDR1 MNHEY and CDR2 SVGEGT come from the germline V gene. DNA of the CDR3: TGTGCCAGCAGTTACTTAGCGGGCGTCGAGGATGAGCAGTTCTTC. Its protein product is CASSYLAGVEDEQFF.

This chain links TRBV19 with TRBJ1-2; D is perhaps TRBD1 (5 bases). There are 15 residues in the CDR3. The germline V gene encodes CDR1 LNHDA and CDR2 SQIVND (reference sequence). The V end lost 3 bases, the J end lost 3 bases, and 14 bases lay between the germline ends. CDR3 protein: CASSIGRDSYYGYTF. DNA for the CDR3: TGTGCCAGTAGTATCGGGAGGGACTCTTACTATGGCTACACCTTC.

The chain is built from TRBV27 and TRBJ1-2, with a weak D call TRBD1 (5 bases). The length of the CDR3 is 14 residues. The V and J ends lost 6 bases and 5 bases respectively, with 16 bases between them. Germline V lookup: CDR1 MNHEY, CDR2 SMNVEV (reference sequence). The CDR3 is CASSSRTGPYGYTF. The CDR3 region has the DNA TGTGCCAGCAGCTCTCGCACAGGACCATATGGCTACACCTTC.